The entry below describes one TCR beta chain. Its matching antigen is unknown. Relative to the germline gene, one junction end is altered; a read error may explain this. Germline assignment: CDR1 MNHEY and CDR2 SVGAGI. The CDR3 extends over 15 amino acids. This record belongs to a study of tumor-infiltrating lymphocytes in primary liver carcinoma. Study summary: Tumors were stage T1-T3 N0M0, about 4 to 11 cm across.

Findings of the study overall: Reduced overlap was seen in tumor-adjacent and tumor-blood pairs versus tumor region pairs.

Bulk tissue was left unsorted, and RNA and DNA were co-extracted from 20-30 mg of it. Over 85% viable tumor cells were present in every tumor sample. The investigators made TCR beta cDNA from 400 to 550 ng total RNA, using a constant-region primer. Investigators got TCR beta libraries out of three nested multiplex PCR rounds, done with slightly modified ARM-PCR. With TRBV1-TRBV30 forward primers and a C-beta reverse primer, the first two PCR rounds were run for 10 to 11 cycles each. TCRdb called the multiplex PCR reads again in MiXCR, with one record for every CDR3 protein. The sample holds about 74,000 distinct CDR3 sequences; roughly two thirds are singletons and the top ten take about 30%.

The sample consisted of liver tumor tissue from sampling region 4. Indicated subset: tumor region T4, right-lateral pole. The chain joins TRBV6-5 to TRBJ2-2, with a possible D match to TRBD2 (5 bases). The origin of this receptor is a man between 35 and 55 years old with primary liver carcinoma and hepatitis B virus infection. The DNA for the CDR3 is TGTCCCAGCAGTACCACTCTAGAGGTCACCGGGGAGTTGTTTTTT. Its translation is CPSSTTLEVTGELFF.